This entry is about one T cell receptor beta chain. This sample was included in a study of blood T cell repertoires in COVID-19. Study-wide background: Samples came from the United States, Italy and Spain, spanning acute and convalescent COVID-19. T cells, B-cell-depleted T cells, or PBMCs provided the cDNA or gDNA that served as material.

Original data processing: Scientists estimated how many nucleated cells there were by amplifying reference gene primers. Measured with immunoSEQ multiplex PCR; TCRdb has only the in-frame clones, and not every one. The V and J calls and the clone size are those of that table, but D and trimming were determined from the DNA. Found here are 250,000 or so clones, more than 70% of them singletons; the top ten hold 12%. Germline V gene lookup returns CDR1 MNHEY and CDR2 SMNVEV (reference sequence). V lost 2 bases, J lost 3 bases, and 13 bases lay in between. This CDR3 spans 15 amino acids. The chain is built from TRBV27 and TRBJ2-5; D not certain. The TCR sequence derives from a man of 80 years or more with acute or convalescent COVID-19. Material: peripheral blood. The CDR3 nucleotides are TGTGCCAGCAGTTTACCCCTGTGCGGAGAAGAGACCCAGTACTTC. It translates to CASSLPLCGEETQYF.